One sample yielded the 8 T cell receptor beta chains listed below, sequenced in a study of glioma-infiltrating T cells after dendritic cell vaccination. Libraries were prepared by immunoSEQ multiplex PCR; TCRdb keeps only in-frame clonotypes and omits some of them. The sample holds 90,000 to 95,000 clones; around four fifths are singletons and the top ten take approximately 2%. Noted time point: after dendritic cell vaccination, including at tumor progression/relapse. This specimen was blood, taken after dendritic cell vaccination. These receptors all stem from a human donor with glioblastoma.

This chain joins TRBV7-7 and TRBJ2-3, with 10 bases aligning to TRBD2. Germline CDR1 reads SSHAT; CDR2 reads FNYEAQ (reference sequence). After removal of 5 bases from V and 4 bases from J, the junction contained 9 bases not matched to a gene. The CDR3 extends over 16 amino acids. CDR3 in DNA: TGTGCCAGCAGCCCACTAGCGGGGACTTTTGCAGATACGCAGTATTTT. Its protein is CASSPLAGTFADTQYF.

The J gene is TRBJ2-7, the V gene TRBV7-9; a weak D match, TRBD1 (7 bases). The CDR3 spans 14 residues. Deletions cut 1 base from V and 4 bases from J, with 11 bases between. Germline loops: CDR1 SEHNR, CDR2 FQNEAQ (reference sequence). Written as DNA, the CDR3 is TGTGCCAGCAGCTTAGTACAGGGGAGGTACGAGCAGTACTTC. Translation gives CASSLVQGRYEQYF.

The CDR3 protein is CASRRGGRETQYF. In DNA form, the CDR3 reads TGTGCCAGCAGGCGGGGGGGCCGCGAGACCCAGTACTTC. This rearrangement joins TRBV6-5 to TRBJ2-5; the match to TRBD2 covers 9 bases. V shed 6 bases and J 5 bases; nucleotides not matched to a gene: 4. Germline lookup yields CDR1 MNHEY and CDR2 SVGAGI. This CDR3 comprises 13 residues.

This chain connects TRBV28 to TRBJ2-5; a weak D match, TRBD2 (6 bases). In germline, CDR1 is MDHEN, CDR2 SYDVKM. The CDR3 covers 14 residues. Trimming stripped 6 bases from V and 7 bases from J, with 18 bases between. CDR3 DNA: TGTGCCAGCAGGGGGACTCCGGCTAGGGGGACCCAGTACTTC. Amino acid sequence: CASRGTPARGTQYF.

The chain carries TRBV5-1 and TRBJ1-1; possible D gene TRBD1, 6 bases. Germline V gene sequence: CDR1 SGHRS, CDR2 YFSETQ. CDR3 length: 15 residues. V lost 4 bases and J lost 1, with 14 bases in between. The CDR3 reads CASSGNLGGNTEAFF. The DNA of the CDR3 is TGCGCCAGCAGCGGAAACTTAGGGGGGAACACTGAAGCTTTCTTT.

This chain connects TRBV7-6 to TRBJ2-5, with unresolved D. CDR1 SGHVS and CDR2 FNYEAQ come from the germline V gene. Trimming took 2 bases from V and 7 from J, leaving 5 bases between them. CDR3 length: 11 amino acids. This CDR3 reads CASSLSGTQYF. Here the CDR3 DNA reads TGTGCCAGCAGCTTATCGGGGACCCAGTACTTC.

In nucleotides, the CDR3 is TGTGCCAGCAGCGAAGCCCGTACTCGACAAGAACCCTACACCTTC. It is translated as CASSEARTRQEPYTF. The rearrangement joins TRBV5-4 to TRBJ1-2, with D uncertain. The CDR3 spans 15 residues. Germline loops: CDR1 SGHNT, CDR2 YYREEE (reference sequence). V was cut by 4 bases and J by 10 bases, with 23 bases left in between.

The chain uses TRBV6-1 and TRBJ1-1, with 7 bases lining up with TRBD1. Looked up from germline, CDR1 is MNHNS and CDR2 is SASEGT. The CDR3 spans 12 residues. V was clipped by 6 bases and J by 11 bases; unmatched bases: 9. The CDR3 bases are TGTGCCAGCAGCCGGGACAGTGGGTGGGCTTTCTTT. Protein sequence: CASSRDSGWAFF.